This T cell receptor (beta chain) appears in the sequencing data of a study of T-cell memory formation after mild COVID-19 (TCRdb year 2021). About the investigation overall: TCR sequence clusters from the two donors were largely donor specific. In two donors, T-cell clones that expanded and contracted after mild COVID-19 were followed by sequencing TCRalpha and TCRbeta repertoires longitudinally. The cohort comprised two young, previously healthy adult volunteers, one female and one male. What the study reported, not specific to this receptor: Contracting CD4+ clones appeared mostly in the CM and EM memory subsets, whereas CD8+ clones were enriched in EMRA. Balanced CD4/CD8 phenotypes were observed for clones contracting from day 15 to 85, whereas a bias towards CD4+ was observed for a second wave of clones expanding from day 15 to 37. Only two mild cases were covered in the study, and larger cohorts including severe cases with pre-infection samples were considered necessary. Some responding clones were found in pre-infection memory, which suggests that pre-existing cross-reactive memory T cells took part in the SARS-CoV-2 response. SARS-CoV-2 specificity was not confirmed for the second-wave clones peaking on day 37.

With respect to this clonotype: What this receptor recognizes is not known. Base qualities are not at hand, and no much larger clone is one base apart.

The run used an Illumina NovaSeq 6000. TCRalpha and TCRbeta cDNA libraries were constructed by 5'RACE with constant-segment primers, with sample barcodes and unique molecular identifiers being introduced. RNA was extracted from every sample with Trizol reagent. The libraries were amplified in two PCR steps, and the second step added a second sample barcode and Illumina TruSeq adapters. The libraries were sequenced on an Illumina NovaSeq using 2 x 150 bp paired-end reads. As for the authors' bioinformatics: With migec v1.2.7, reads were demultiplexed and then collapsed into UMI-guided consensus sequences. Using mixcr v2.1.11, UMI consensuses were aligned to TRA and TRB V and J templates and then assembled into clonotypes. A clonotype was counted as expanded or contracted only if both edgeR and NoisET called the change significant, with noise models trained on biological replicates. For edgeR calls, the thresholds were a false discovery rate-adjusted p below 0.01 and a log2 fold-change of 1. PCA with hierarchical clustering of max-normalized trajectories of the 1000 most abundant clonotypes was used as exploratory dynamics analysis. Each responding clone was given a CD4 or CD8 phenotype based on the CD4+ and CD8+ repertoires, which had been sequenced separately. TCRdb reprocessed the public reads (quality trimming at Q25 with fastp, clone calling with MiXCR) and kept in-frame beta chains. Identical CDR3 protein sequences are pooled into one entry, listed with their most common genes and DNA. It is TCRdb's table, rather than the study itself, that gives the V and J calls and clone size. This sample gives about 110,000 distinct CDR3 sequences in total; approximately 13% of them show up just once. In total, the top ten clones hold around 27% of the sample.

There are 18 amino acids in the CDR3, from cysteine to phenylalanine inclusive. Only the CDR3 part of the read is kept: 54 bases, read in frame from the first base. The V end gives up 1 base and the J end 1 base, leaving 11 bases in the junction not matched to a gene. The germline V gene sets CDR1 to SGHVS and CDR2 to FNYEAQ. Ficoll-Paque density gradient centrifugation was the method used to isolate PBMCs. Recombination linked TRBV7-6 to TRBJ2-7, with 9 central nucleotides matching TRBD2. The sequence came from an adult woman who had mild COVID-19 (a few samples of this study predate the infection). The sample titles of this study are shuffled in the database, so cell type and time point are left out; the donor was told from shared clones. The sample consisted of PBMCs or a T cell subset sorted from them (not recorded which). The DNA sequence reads TGTGCCAGCAGCTTAGGGTCTCTGGGAGCGGGGGGATCCTACGAGCAGTACTTC. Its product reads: CASSLGSLGAGGSYEQYF.